This is a list of T cell receptor beta chains from one sample in a study of T cell repertoires in cytomegalovirus infection. For these receptors, no antigen is known. TCRdb re-analysed the reads in MiXCR, keeping a single row per CDR3 protein. The data show approximately 770,000 distinct CDR3 sequences, around 29% seen once. The source was cultured CD8+ T cells from PBMCs, collected from culture after CMV antigen stimulation. The receptors were gathered from a human donor in good health (CMV status not recorded). Some clones in this sample may be carry-over from other donors' samples. Both conserved end residues are part of each CDR3. A D gene is named only where the DNA matches it firmly. Clone size, where shown, is once, few, many, or a class for clones that have expanded.

CASSLADRGGQPQHF TRBV7-2 TRBD1 many TRBJ1-5
CASGGTGNYGYTF TRBV2 TRBD1 - TRBJ1-2
CASSQDSWGQGSYEQYF TRBV3-1 TRBD1 - TRBJ2-7
CASRHLAGARNTQYF TRBV13 TRBD2 - TRBJ2-3
CASSEIGTEAFF TRBV6-1 - - TRBJ1-1
CASSQVWRTVQETQYF TRBV14 - - TRBJ2-5
CASRSWTGNEQYF TRBV2 TRBD1 few TRBJ2-7
CASSFRGALNQPQHF TRBV7-8 - many TRBJ1-5
CARRSEGREGNEQFF TRBV5-1 TRBD2 once TRBJ2-1
CASTSGQGQNTGELFF TRBV7-2 TRBD1 many TRBJ2-2
CASSIWEKTNSGNTIYF TRBV11-2 - few TRBJ1-3
CATRTTSTDTQYF TRBV6-2/TRBV6-3 - - TRBJ2-3
CATSRVGGGNNEQFF TRBV15 TRBD2 - TRBJ2-1
CASTPFPGDSGNTIYF TRBV5-4 - - TRBJ1-3
CSASHDRPSGGYYEQYF TRBV20-1 TRBD2 few TRBJ2-7
CASRTGGSYRDEQFF TRBV19 TRBD1 - TRBJ2-1
CASSYSKFLCCGLNSGNTIYF TRBV6-6 - - TRBJ1-3
CSARISGRGHEQFF TRBV20-1 - few TRBJ2-1
CASALASNQPQHF TRBV6-5 - few TRBJ1-5
CASSYGGGFHYTDTQYF TRBV6-5 - - TRBJ2-3
CASSRGVFSYNEQFF TRBV5-6 - - TRBJ2-1
CASSREQGERLGTDTQYF TRBV7-9 TRBD1 many TRBJ2-3
CASSPARAKEQYF TRBV18 - few TRBJ2-7
CASSSRLGEGVQETQYF TRBV7-8 - few TRBJ2-5
CASSRSGTPNTEAFF TRBV4-1 - few TRBJ1-1
CASSLVSGTRDTQYF TRBV7-2 - - TRBJ2-3
CASGQWAKLVPNYGYTF TRBV6-6 - - TRBJ1-2
CASSYPGGVRTGELFF TRBV6-2/TRBV6-3 TRBD1 - TRBJ2-2
CAGRGTNEQFF TRBV7-9 - few TRBJ2-1
CASSPRSGGADEQFF TRBV7-6 TRBD2 many TRBJ2-1
CARYLRAEAFF TRBV5-8 - - TRBJ1-1
CASSLGSPNYSGNTIYF TRBV7-2 - many TRBJ1-3
CASIIKGVGERVRGFTQYF TRBV19 - few TRBJ2-3
CASAWGETLHF TRBV2 - - TRBJ1-3
CASSLGDRVFHSNQPQHF TRBV5-6 TRBD1 - TRBJ1-5
CASTPTELNYGYTF TRBV6-6 - few TRBJ1-2
CASYRPGQSYEQYF TRBV5-6 TRBD1 - TRBJ2-7
CASSQAQGTEAFF TRBV4-1 - - TRBJ1-1
CASSSGSLDGSGNTIYF TRBV7-4 - - TRBJ1-3
CASSPLIGSNQPQHF TRBV6-5 - few TRBJ1-5
CASSFGNYYGYTF TRBV7-6 - few TRBJ1-2
CASTLWGSTDTQYF TRBV7-8 - few TRBJ2-3
CASSLYSPHSRPPNYGYTF TRBV6-2/TRBV6-3 - many TRBJ1-2
CASSLSGRTGIYNEQFF TRBV27 TRBD1 - TRBJ2-1
CATEGSGQPQHF TRBV6-6 - - TRBJ1-5